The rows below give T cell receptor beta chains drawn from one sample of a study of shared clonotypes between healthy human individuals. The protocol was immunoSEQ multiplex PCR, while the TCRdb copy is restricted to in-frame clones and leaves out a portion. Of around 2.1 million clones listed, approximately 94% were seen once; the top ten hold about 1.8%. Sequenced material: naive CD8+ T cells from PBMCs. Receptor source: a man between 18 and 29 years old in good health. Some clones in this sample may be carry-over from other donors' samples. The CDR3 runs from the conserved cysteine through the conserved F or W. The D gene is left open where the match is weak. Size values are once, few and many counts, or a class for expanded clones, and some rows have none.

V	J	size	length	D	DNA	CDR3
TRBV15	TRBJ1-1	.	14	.	TGTGCCACCAGCAGAGGCGGGGAGAACACTGAAGCTTTCTTT	CATSRGGENTEAFF
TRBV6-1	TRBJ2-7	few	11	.	TGTGCCAGCAGTGAACCGTACGAGCAGTACTTC	CASSEPYEQYF
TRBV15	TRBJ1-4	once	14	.	TGTGCCACCAGCGCGCACCCCGTCGGGGAAAAACTGTTTTTT	CATSAHPVGEKLFF
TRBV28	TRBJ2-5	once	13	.	TGTGCCAGCAGTTTCGGGAATCAAGAGACCCAGTACTTC	CASSFGNQETQYF
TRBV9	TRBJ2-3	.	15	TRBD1	TGTGCCAGCAGCGTAGGGCAGGGGGCGCTTGATACGCAGTATTTT	CASSVGQGALDTQYF
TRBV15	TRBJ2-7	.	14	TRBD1	TGTGCCACCAGCACTATACAGGGGACCTACGAGCAGTACTTC	CATSTIQGTYEQYF
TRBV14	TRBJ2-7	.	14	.	TGTGCCAGCAGCCAAACAGGGCAGGTCCACGAGCAGTACTTC	CASSQTGQVHEQYF
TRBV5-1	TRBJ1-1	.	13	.	TGCGCCAGCAGCTCCGGCATGAACACTGAAGCTTTCTTT	CASSSGMNTEAFF
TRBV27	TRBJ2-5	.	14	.	TGTGCCAGCAGCCTAAGATCCCCCGGAGAGACCCAGTACTTC	CASSLRSPGETQYF
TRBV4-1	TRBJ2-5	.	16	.	TGCGCCAGCAGCCCCCCCCCACCGCTAGCCGAAGAGACCCAGTACTTC	CASSPPPPLAEETQYF
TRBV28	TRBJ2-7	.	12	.	TGTGCCAGCAGTTTGGGGCTCTACGAGCAGTACTTC	CASSLGLYEQYF
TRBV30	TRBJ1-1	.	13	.	TGTGCCTGGAGTGTAAACCCCGTTACCGGGGCTTTCTTT	CAWSVNPVTGAFF
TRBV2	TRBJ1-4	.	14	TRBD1	TGTGCCAGCATATCGGACAGGGGAGGGGAAAAACTGTTTTTT	CASISDRGGEKLFF
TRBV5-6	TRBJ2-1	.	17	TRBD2	TGTGCCAGCAGCTTGGCCCCACTAGCGGGAGGAGGTTACGAGCAGTTCTTC	CASSLAPLAGGGYEQFF
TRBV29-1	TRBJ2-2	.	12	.	TGCAGCTCACTCGGGGCTACCGGGGAGCTGTTTTTT	CSSLGATGELFF